Listed here are 9 T cell receptor beta chains from one sample, sequenced in a study of blood T cell repertoires in COVID-19. Data came from immunoSEQ multiplex PCR; TCRdb stores just in-frame clones and leaves some out. The sample yields 15,000 or so clones, 88% seen once. The specimen sequenced was peripheral blood. These receptors originate from a human donor in a cohort sampled during active COVID-19.

Regarding this clone: The junction differs from germline at one of its ends, possibly a read error. The chain carries TRBV5-4 and TRBJ2-7, with a possible D match to TRBD2 (7 bases). Germline V CDR1 and CDR2: SGHNT, YYREEE (reference sequence). CDR3 length equals 15 residues. CDR3 coding DNA: TGTGCCAGCAGCTTGGAAGGGAGGGGGGTCGTCACTATGGACTTC. Its translation is CASSLEGRGVVTMDF. Using reference TRBV5-4 and TRBJ2-7 for the parts outside the CDR3, the full variable domain is ETGVTQSPTHLIKTRGQQVTLRCSSQSGHNTVSWYQQALGQGPQFIFQYYREEENGRGNFPPRFSGLQFPNYSSELNVNALELDDSALYLCASSLEGRGVVTMDFGPGTRLTVT.

The chain uses TRBV18 and TRBJ2-2, with 9 bases that match TRBD1. CDR3 size: 17 residues. The J segment lost 4 bases and the V segment lost 3 bases, leaving 9 bases of the junction unmatched. Per germline, CDR1 KGHSH and CDR2 LQKENI. In DNA form, the CDR3 reads TGTGCCAGCTCACCCCCGGGACAGGGTTCCATCACCGGGGAGCTGTTTTTT. Protein product: CASSPPGQGSITGELFF.

The V gene is TRBV28, the J gene TRBJ2-7; 7 positions agree with TRBD2. This CDR3 spans 17 amino acids. Germline values: CDR1 MDHEN, CDR2 SYDVKM. V shed 7 bases, J shed 3 bases, and the junction held 18 bases outside the gene matches. The CDR3 here is CASIAGRGPLAGYEQYF. CDR3 DNA sequence: TGTGCCAGCATCGCGGGGAGGGGCCCATTGGCTGGCTACGAGCAGTACTTC. Supplemented by reference TRBV28 and TRBJ2-7, the full variable domain reads DVKVTQSSRYLVKRTGEKVFLECVQDMDHENMFWYRQDPGLGLRLIYFSYDVKMKEKGDIPEGYSVSREKKERFSLILESASTNQTSMYLCASIAGRGPLAGYEQYFGPGTRLTVT.

The V gene is TRBV5-5, the J gene TRBJ2-1, with D tentatively TRBD1 (5 bases). Germline values: CDR1 SGHKS, CDR2 YYEKEE (reference sequence). Trimming stripped 4 bases from V and 0 bases from J, with 11 bases between. This CDR3 has 15 residues. The chain's CDR3 is CASSQDNYSYNEQFF. The CDR3 DNA is TGTGCCAGCAGCCAGGACAACTACTCCTACAATGAGCAGTTCTTC. Variable domain in full (rest from reference TRBV5-5 and TRBJ2-1): DAGVTQSPTHLIKTRGQQVTLRCSPISGHKSVSWYQQVLGQGPQFIFQYYEKEERGRGNFPDRFSARQFPNYSSELNVNALLLGDSALYLCASSQDNYSYNEQFFGPGTRLTVL.

The genes are TRBV19 and TRBJ1-5; 9 nucleotides match TRBD1. The V segment lost 0 bases and the J segment 7 bases; nucleotides outside the gene matches: 4. The CDR3 covers 15 residues. CDR1 and CDR2 from the germline V gene are LNHDA and SQIVND (reference sequence). The CDR3 is CASSIEGTGRQPQHF. The CDR3 DNA reads TGTGCCAGTAGTATAGAGGGGACAGGGAGACAGCCCCAGCATTTT.

The rearrangement links TRBV28 to TRBJ1-1; D unresolved. This CDR3 has 11 amino acids. V was trimmed by 7 bases and J by 1 base, leaving 4 bases between them. CDR1 and CDR2 from the germline V gene are MDHEN and SYDVKM. The CDR3 sequence: CASIWNTEAFF. CDR3 nucleotides: TGTGCCAGCATCTGGAACACTGAAGCTTTCTTT.

V gene TRBV12-3 or TRBV12-4 combines with J gene TRBJ1-2, with 7 bases aligning to TRBD1. This CDR3 is built from 13 residues. Germline trimming cut 4 bases from V and 4 bases from J; bases unmatched to any gene: 3. The CDR3 spells CASSSGQAYGYTF. The DNA of the CDR3 is TGTGCCAGCAGTTCCGGACAGGCCTATGGCTACACCTTC.

This chain uses TRBV28 with TRBJ2-3; D is perhaps TRBD2 (5 bases). This CDR3 region has 14 residues. Germline values: CDR1 MDHEN, CDR2 SYDVKM. V was clipped by 8 bases and J by 0 bases, with 12 bases between them. The CDR3 is CASGRGGSTDTQYF. The DNA of the CDR3 is TGTGCCAGCGGACGCGGCGGGAGCACAGATACGCAGTATTTT.

The rearrangement uses TRBV14 and TRBJ2-1; the D gene is possibly TRBD2 (5 bases). The CDR3 sequence is 13 residues long. Trimming removed 5 bases from V and 4 bases from J, with 9 bases in between. Per the germline V gene, CDR1 is SGHDN and CDR2 is FVKESK. The CDR3 DNA reads TGTGCCAGCAGCAAACTAGGGTACAATGAGCAGTTCTTC. It codes for CASSKLGYNEQFF.